Following are 24 T cell receptor beta chains from one sample sequenced in a study of PD-1 blockade in classical Hodgkin lymphoma. Here immunoSEQ multiplex PCR was the method, and the copy in TCRdb shows in-frame clones only, minus some. This sample has over 50,000 clones, with around nine tenths found just once. Time point denoted: cycle 4 day 1 (C4D1), after less than 7 weeks of nivolumab. Each patient's relapse followed autologous stem cell transplantation, and brentuximab vedotin exposure varied. Sample: peripheral blood mononuclear cells (PBMCs), taken before the fourth cycle of nivolumab. These receptors were taken from a human donor with classical Hodgkin lymphoma.

The V gene is TRBV5-4, the J gene TRBJ1-5, with 8 positions matching TRBD1. V dropped 4 bases and J dropped 2; count of bases not matched to a gene: 2. Germline CDR1 SGHNT, CDR2 YYREEE (reference sequence). This CDR3 is 14 amino acids long. This CDR3 reads CASSLDRGNQPQHF. CDR3 sequence (DNA): TGTGCCAGCAGCCTGGACAGGGGCAATCAGCCCCAGCATTTT.

The gene calls are TRBV5-1 and TRBJ2-7, with 11 bases identical to TRBD1. Per the germline V gene, CDR1 is SGHRS and CDR2 is YFSETQ. After removal of 0 bases from V and 5 bases from J, the junction contained 4 bases not matched to a gene. This CDR3 is built from 15 residues. The CDR3 DNA reads TGCGCCAGCAGCTTGGAGGGACAGGGGGTTCACGAGCAGTACTTC. Its protein product is CASSLEGQGVHEQYF.

The chain carries TRBV29-1 and TRBJ2-7, with D possibly being TRBD1 or TRBD2 (5 bases each). V was pared by 5 bases and J by 2 bases, with 13 bases between. CDR3 size: 13 residues. Germline V gene sequence: CDR1 SQVTM, CDR2 ANQGSEA. The CDR3 bases are TGCAGCGTTCCGGGACGGAGACCCTACGAGCAGTACTTC. It translates to CSVPGRRPYEQYF.

This clone showed up just a few times. The chain carries TRBV11-3 and TRBJ2-6; no definite D call. Trimming pared 5 bases from V and 7 bases from J, leaving 9 bases between. The length of the CDR3 is 13 residues. Germline values: CDR1 SGHNT, CDR2 YENEEA. CDR3 sequence reads: CASSISEANVLTF. In nucleotides, the CDR3 is TGTGCCAGCAGCATCTCGGAAGCCAACGTCCTGACTTTC.

The chain carries TRBV6-1 and TRBJ1-4; D unresolved. This CDR3 is built from 15 residues. Trimming shortened V by 3 bases and J by 6 bases, and 14 bases separated the two germline ends. Germline values: CDR1 MNHNS, CDR2 SASEGT. The CDR3 reads CASSDGRGPYEKLFF. DNA for the CDR3: TGTGCCAGCAGTGATGGTCGTGGCCCCTATGAAAAACTGTTTTTT.

V usage is TRBV7-2 and J usage is TRBJ2-6; 10 bases match TRBD2. With V trimmed by 2 bases and J by 2 bases, 3 bases remained unmatched. The CDR3 has 17 residues. Germline CDR1 is SGHTA and CDR2 is FQGNSA. CDR3 nucleotides: TGTGCCAGCAGCTTACCTAGCGGGAGAGCTGGGGCCAACGTCCTGACTTTC. This sequence encodes CASSLPSGRAGANVLTF.

This clone was recorded a few times. J is TRBJ2-1 and V is TRBV27; 8 bases map to TRBD2. Germline CDR1 and CDR2: MNHEY and SMNVEV (reference sequence). J was trimmed by 2 bases and V by 6 bases; bases with no gene match: 6. CDR3 size: 15 residues. For the CDR3, the DNA is TGTGCCAGCAGGGTAGCGGGGTATACCTACAATGAGCAGTTCTTC. Translation: CASRVAGYTYNEQFF.

The chain carries TRBV19 and TRBJ2-2; 12 bases are a match to TRBD2. This CDR3 has 17 residues. Losses at the gene ends were 4 bases for V and 5 bases for J; bases not matched to a gene: 8. In germline, CDR1 is LNHDA, CDR2 SQIVND (reference sequence). CDR3 sequence (DNA): TGTGCCAGTAGTACCCGACTAGCGGGGGATAAAACCGGGGAGCTGTTTTTT. Protein product: CASSTRLAGDKTGELFF.

This chain connects TRBV27 to TRBJ1-1, with 8 bases aligning to TRBD1. V was pared by 5 bases and J by 7 bases, with 6 bases of the junction left unmatched. From germline, CDR1 is MNHEY and CDR2 SMNVEV (reference sequence). This CDR3 is 13 amino acids long. The CDR3 DNA is TGTGCCAGCAGTCAACAGGGGGTGGGTGAAGCTTTCTTT. Residues: CASSQQGVGEAFF.

V gene TRBV4-2 combines with J gene TRBJ1-1; TRBD1 is a possible D gene (5 bases). CDR1 and CDR2 from the germline V gene are LGHNA and YNFKEQ. V shed 4 bases and J shed 8 bases, with 14 bases lying between them. The CDR3 covers 13 residues. The CDR3, as DNA: TGTGCCAGCAGCCCCAGACAGCAAATAGAAGCTTTCTTT. This sequence encodes CASSPRQQIEAFF.

This chain uses TRBV19 with TRBJ1-5; 7 positions match TRBD1. The V and J ends lost 4 bases and 3 bases, in that order; junction bases with no gene match: 9. The CDR3 loop spans 16 amino acids. The germline CDR1 and CDR2 sequences are LNHDA and SQIVND (reference sequence). CDR3 sequence reads: CASSTGQSRFNQPQHF. DNA of the CDR3: TGTGCCAGTAGTACGGGACAGTCAAGATTCAATCAGCCCCAGCATTTT.

The chain recombines TRBV28 with TRBJ2-4; 13 bases agree with TRBD2. The CDR3 length is 17 residues. The V segment lost 5 bases and the J segment 1 base; nucleotides outside the gene matches: 5. CDR1 is MDHEN, CDR2 SYDVKM, per germline. The DNA for the CDR3 is TGTGCCAGCAGTGCCGGACTAGCGGGAGTCGCCAAAAACATTCAGTACTTC. Amino acid sequence: CASSAGLAGVAKNIQYF.

This chain connects TRBV7-9 to TRBJ2-7; D remains unclear. This CDR3 is built from 13 residues. The V end lost 3 bases, the J end lost 3 bases, and 9 bases lay between the germline ends. From germline, CDR1 is SEHNR and CDR2 FQNEAQ (reference sequence). The CDR3 DNA sequence: TGTGCCAGCAGCTTCGTCAATGACTACGAGCAGTACTTC. It yields the protein CASSFVNDYEQYF.

CDR3 region: CASSLFWDRVFVSSYEQYF. In DNA, the CDR3 is TGTGCCAGCAGCTTGTTCTGGGACAGGGTCTTTGTGAGCTCCTACGAGCAGTACTTC. V gene TRBV11-2 combines with J gene TRBJ2-7; TRBD1 matches at 9 bases. The CDR3 length is 19 residues. Germline V CDR1 and CDR2: SGHAT, FQNNGV. V was pared by 3 bases and J by 0 bases, with 15 bases of the junction left unmatched.

The chain combines TRBV27 with TRBJ2-3; 9 bases map to TRBD2. Trimming cost V 6 bases and J 5 bases; bases outside gene matches: 9. The length of the CDR3 is 15 residues. Germline V lookup: CDR1 MNHEY, CDR2 SMNVEV (reference sequence). CDR3 region: CASSIERGAGDTQYF. The CDR3 region has the DNA TGTGCCAGCAGCATAGAGCGGGGGGCGGGAGATACGCAGTATTTT.

This clone was counted once. This sequence joins TRBV28 and TRBJ1-3, with a possible D match to TRBD1 (6 bases). Germline V lookup: CDR1 MDHEN, CDR2 SYDVKM. Between the trimmed V and J ends, which lost 5 bases and 3 bases, there was a span of 11 bases. This CDR3 spans 14 amino acids. DNA of the CDR3: TGTGCCAGCAGTCAGGACAGCGTTGGAAACACCATATATTTT. This sequence encodes CASSQDSVGNTIYF.

This chain uses TRBV28 with TRBJ1-2; weak D call: TRBD1 (6 bases). Germline loops: CDR1 MDHEN, CDR2 SYDVKM. Trimming shortened V by 7 bases and J by 2 bases, and 11 bases separated the two germline ends. The CDR3 runs 13 residues. CDR3 sequence (DNA): TGTGCCAGCACCCTACAGGGAAACTATGGCTACACCTTC. Its protein is CASTLQGNYGYTF.

There are a few counts of this clone. The chain couples TRBV19 to TRBJ1-5; no clear D. This CDR3 has 13 residues. Germline V gene lookup returns CDR1 LNHDA and CDR2 SQIVND (reference sequence). Trimming took off 2 bases at V and 9 bases at J, with 11 bases between the two ends. The CDR3 here is CASSIFASGPQHF. In DNA, the CDR3 is TGTGCCAGTAGTATATTCGCAAGTGGGCCCCAGCATTTT.

The chain employs TRBV6-1 and TRBJ1-5; D gene uncertain. The V and J ends lost 2 bases and 1 base respectively, with 9 bases between them. The germline V gene has CDR1 MNHNS and CDR2 SASEGT. The CDR3 consists of 15 residues. As DNA, the CDR3 is TGTGCCAGCAGTGAAAACACACCCAGCAATCAGCCCCAGCATTTT. Translated: CASSENTPSNQPQHF.

The CDR3 coding sequence is TGTGCCAGTGTGTTTGGGACAGTTGAAAATGAGCAGTTCTTC. Translated, it gives CASVFGTVENEQFF. The chain combines TRBV2 with TRBJ2-1; 7 positions agree with TRBD1. This CDR3 has 14 residues. From germline, CDR1 is SNHLY and CDR2 FYNNEI. J was trimmed by 7 bases and V by 9 bases; bases with no gene match: 12.

The gene calls are TRBV5-1 and TRBJ2-1; 10 bases are shared with TRBD2. The CDR3 length is 16 residues. V gave up 6 bases and J gave up 11 bases; unmatched junction bases: 17. CDR1 and CDR2 (germline): SGHRS, YFSETQ. CDR3 sequence reads: CASNPAGGLAGVKQFF. The DNA for the CDR3 is TGCGCCAGCAACCCCGCCGGGGGGCTAGCGGGAGTAAAGCAGTTCTTC. Complete variable domain (other parts from reference TRBV5-1 and TRBJ2-1): KAGVTQTPRYLIKTRGQQVTLSCSPISGHRSVSWYQQTPGQGLQFLFEYFSETQRNKGNFPGRFSGRQFSNSRSEMNVSTLELGDSALYLCASNPAGGLAGVKQFFGPGTRLTVL.

V gene TRBV7-2 combines with J gene TRBJ2-7; possible D gene TRBD1, 6 bases. With 1 base removed from V and 0 bases from J, the gap between germline ends came to 7 bases. Germline loops: CDR1 SGHTA, CDR2 FQGNSA. The CDR3 covers 14 residues. In DNA, the CDR3 is TGTGCCAGCAGCTTAGGGACAGCCTCCTACGAGCAGTACTTC. Its translation is CASSLGTASYEQYF. The whole variable domain, filled in from reference TRBV7-2 and TRBJ2-7, reads GAGVSQSPSNKVTEKGKDVELRCDPISGHTALYWYRQSLGQGLEFLIYFQGNSAPDKSGLPSDRFSAERTGGSVSTLTIQRTQQEDSAVYLCASSLGTASYEQYFGPGTRLTVT.

This chain links TRBV21-1 with TRBJ1-6. TRBV21-1 is a pseudogene locus. This CDR3 contains 21 residues. In DNA form, the CDR3 reads TGTGCCAGCAGCAAAAGTCCCGTACCGGGGAGTGTTTACGAGGGGGGGGCACCCCTCCACTTT. It specifies CASSKSPVPGSVYEGGAPLHF.

The J gene is TRBJ1-1, the V gene TRBV19, with D unclear. Germline-derived CDR1 and CDR2 are LNHDA and SQIVND (reference sequence). CDR3 size: 14 residues. V shed 7 bases and J shed 3 bases, with 15 bases lying between them. CDR3 loop: CASKITTRDTEAFF. CDR3 DNA sequence: TGTGCCAGTAAGATTACCACTCGGGACACTGAAGCTTTCTTT. The entire variable domain, with the rest obtained from reference TRBV19 and TRBJ1-1, is as follows: DGGITQSPKYLFRKEGQNVTLSCEQNLNHDAMYWYRQDPGQGLRLIYYSQIVNDFQKGDIAEGYSVSREKKESFPLTVTSAQKNPTAFYLCASKITTRDTEAFFGQGTRLTVV.